The subject of this entry is one T cell receptor beta chain. The data were obtained in a study of blood T cell repertoires in COVID-19. Background on the study: Some COVID-19 samples were acute and others convalescent; all came from the United States, Italy and Spain. Nucleic acid was either cDNA or gDNA, and it came from T cells, B-cell-depleted T cells, or PBMCs.

The CDR3 contains 15 residues. Per germline, CDR1 SGHTA and CDR2 FQGTGA. The germline V and J ends were trimmed by 3 bases and 0 bases, with 9 bases remaining between them. Clinical history reported by participants formed the basis on which cohorts were assigned. In the authors' workflow: Researchers report that nucleated cell counts were estimated from reference gene primer amplification. The table came from immunoSEQ multiplex PCR; TCRdb's copy has only in-frame clones and leaves some out. V, J and clone size were drawn from that table, and D and trimming were deduced from the DNA. The sample has hundreds of thousands of clones; 85% to 90% are singletons.

The clonotype was recovered from a man younger than 45 who had recovered from COVID-19. The source material was PBMCs or T cells enriched from blood (not recorded which). This chain uses TRBV7-3 with TRBJ2-1, with D tentatively TRBD2 (6 bases). CDR3 DNA sequence: TGTGCCAGCAGCTTCAGTAGCGGCTCCTACAATGAGCAGTTCTTC. It specifies CASSFSSGSYNEQFF. Full variable domain (remainder filled in from reference TRBV7-3 and TRBJ2-1): GAGVSQTPSNKVTEKGKYVELRCDPISGHTALYWYRQSLGQGPEFLIYFQGTGAADDSGLPNDRFFAVRPEGSVSTLKIQRTERGDSAVYLCASSFSSGSYNEQFFGPGTRLTVL.